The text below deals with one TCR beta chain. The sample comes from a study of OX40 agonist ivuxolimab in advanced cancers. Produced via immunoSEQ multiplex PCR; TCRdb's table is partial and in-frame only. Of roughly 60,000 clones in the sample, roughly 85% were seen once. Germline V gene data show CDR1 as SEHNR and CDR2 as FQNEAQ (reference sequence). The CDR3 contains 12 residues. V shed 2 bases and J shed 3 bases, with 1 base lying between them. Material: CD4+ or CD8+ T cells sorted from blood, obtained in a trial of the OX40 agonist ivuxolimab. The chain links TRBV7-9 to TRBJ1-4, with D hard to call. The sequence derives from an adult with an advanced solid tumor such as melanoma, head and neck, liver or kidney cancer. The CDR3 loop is CASSLPNEKLFF. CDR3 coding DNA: TGTGCCAGCAGCTTACCTAATGAAAAACTGTTTTTT.